These 17 T cell receptor beta chains were sequenced from one sample in a study of blood T cells in healthy people across ages. It was with a sample-barcoded 5' primer and a J-beta primer mix that a second PCR of roughly 7 to 12 cycles was run. TCRdb fed the 5' RACE reads into MiXCR, producing one record per CDR3 protein. Here the sample spans some 800,000 distinct CDR3 sequences, under 45% being singletons. Source material: blood. The receptors were gathered from a man in his 60s in good health.

The chain recombines TRBV7-2 with TRBJ2-1, with 7 bases identical to TRBD2. The CDR3 loop spans 15 amino acids. Germline V gene lookup returns CDR1 SGHTA and CDR2 FQGNSA. V was pared by 3 bases and J by 13 bases, with 15 bases of the junction left unmatched. This chain's CDR3 is CASSLKAGPQETQFF. The CDR3 bases are TGTGCCAGCAGCTTGAAAGCGGGGCCTCAAGAGACCCAGTTCTTC.

This clonotype was picked up a small number of times. The chain recombines TRBV4-2 with TRBJ2-5; D may be TRBD2 (5 bases). The germline V gene has CDR1 LGHNA and CDR2 YNFKEQ. The CDR3 totals 14 residues. Trimming stripped 4 bases from V and 1 base from J, with 10 bases between. The CDR3 coding sequence is TGTGCCAGCAGCCGGAGCGGTAGCCAAGAGACCCAGTACTTC. This sequence encodes CASSRSGSQETQYF.

V and J are TRBV15 and TRBJ1-1, with D possibly matching TRBD1 (5 bases). The CDR3 is 14 residues long. Germline CDR1 LNHNV, CDR2 YYDKDF (reference sequence). V lost 3 bases to trimming and J lost 4 bases, with 12 bases between them. The CDR3 reads CATSSARGVTEAFF. The CDR3 nucleotides are TGTGCCACCAGCAGTGCCCGGGGCGTCACTGAAGCTTTCTTT. Filled out from reference TRBV15 and TRBJ1-1, the complete variable domain reads DAMVIQNPRYQVTQFGKPVTLSCSQTLNHNVMYWYQQKSSQAPKLLFHYYDKDFNNEADTPDNFQSRRPNTSFCFLDIRSPGLGDTAMYLCATSSARGVTEAFFGQGTRLTVV.

The rearrangement uses TRBV7-9 and TRBJ2-7; 7 bases agree with TRBD1. CDR3 length: 15 amino acids. Per the germline V gene, CDR1 is SEHNR and CDR2 is FQNEAQ (reference sequence). V lost 1 base to trimming and J lost 3 bases; unmatched junction nucleotides: 6. The CDR3 spells CASSLGDSLYYEQYF. In DNA form, the CDR3 reads TGTGCCAGCAGCTTAGGGGACAGTTTATACTACGAGCAGTACTTC.

The J gene is TRBJ2-1, the V gene TRBV2; TRBD1 might be the D (6 bases). In germline, CDR1 is SNHLY, CDR2 FYNNEI. The CDR3 spans 12 residues. V lost 11 bases and J lost 8, with 16 bases in between. The DNA for the CDR3 is TGTGCCGGACGGTTACAGGGTCATGAGCAGTTCTTC. This gives the protein CAGRLQGHEQFF.

The gene calls are TRBV6-6 and TRBJ2-1; 9 bases map to TRBD2. Per germline, CDR1 MNHNY and CDR2 SVGAGI (reference sequence). The J segment lost 4 bases and the V segment lost 2 bases, leaving 3 bases of the junction unmatched. The CDR3 consists of 15 residues. CDR3 sequence (DNA): TGTGCCAGCAGTTACACAGCGGGAGGTTACAATGAGCAGTTCTTC. This translates into CASSYTAGGYNEQFF.

The CDR3 DNA reads TGTGCCAGCAGCGTAAGCCGGGACAGTTATTCACCCCTCCACTTT. Translating it yields CASSVSRDSYSPLHF. The chain links TRBV7-2 to TRBJ1-6, with 7 bases lining up with TRBD1. Trimming at V came to 5 bases and at J to 8 bases, leaving 9 bases not matched to a gene. Germline V gene data show CDR1 as SGHTA and CDR2 as FQGNSA. This CDR3 is 15 amino acids long.

The rearrangement joins TRBV25-1 to TRBJ1-1; unclear D gene. Germline V gene sequence: CDR1 MGHDK, CDR2 SYGVNS. The CDR3 loop spans 15 amino acids. Trimming stripped 5 bases from V and 4 bases from J, with 17 bases between. CDR3 bases: TGTGCCAGCAGTCCCCATCTGGGTTCCAGCACTGAAGCTTTCTTT. This translates into CASSPHLGSSTEAFF.

This clonotype was counted a few times. The chain carries TRBV9 and TRBJ2-3, with 12 bases aligning to TRBD2. Trimming at V came to 3 bases and at J to 2 bases, leaving 1 base not matched to a gene. The CDR3 covers 15 residues. The germline V gene encodes CDR1 SGDLS and CDR2 YYNGEE. The CDR3 nucleotides are TGTGCCAGCAGCGGGACTAGCGGGGACACAGATACGCAGTATTTT. Its translation is CASSGTSGDTDTQYF.

This clonotype was recorded many times. V gene TRBV7-2 combines with J gene TRBJ2-1; TRBD2 agrees at 11 bases. J gave up 6 bases and V 1 base, and 2 bases lay outside the gene matches. The CDR3 spans 15 residues. Germline-derived CDR1 and CDR2 are SGHTA and FQGNSA. CDR3 coding DNA: TGTGCCAGCAGCTTAGTTAGCGGGGGGGCCAATGAGCAGTTCTTC. Its translation is CASSLVSGGANEQFF. Supplemented by reference TRBV7-2 and TRBJ2-1, the full variable domain reads GAGVSQSPSNKVTEKGKDVELRCDPISGHTALYWYRQSLGQGLEFLIYFQGNSAPDKSGLPSDRFSAERTGGSVSTLTIQRTQQEDSAVYLCASSLVSGGANEQFFGPGTRLTVL.

The chain carries TRBV11-2 and TRBJ2-5, with 11 positions matching TRBD2. This CDR3 contains 16 residues. CDR1 is SGHAT, CDR2 FQNNGV, per germline. The J segment lost 5 bases and the V segment lost 3 bases, leaving 8 bases of the junction unmatched. The CDR3 nucleotides read TGTGCCAGCAGCTTGACTACTAGCGGGGGTACGGAGACCCAGTACTTC. As protein: CASSLTTSGGTETQYF.

The sample holds a few counts of this clonotype. The V gene is TRBV20-1, the J gene TRBJ2-5; D is unclear. Germline V lookup: CDR1 DFQATT, CDR2 SNEGSKA (reference sequence). The CDR3 contains 12 residues. V was cut by 0 bases and J by 4 bases, with 6 bases left in between. The CDR3 is CSARDRRETQYF. CDR3 coding DNA: TGCAGTGCTAGAGATCGACGAGAGACCCAGTACTTC.

The rearrangement joins TRBV7-9 to TRBJ2-7; D assignment may be TRBD1 or TRBD2 (5 bases each). The CDR3 is 16 amino acids. The germline V and J ends were trimmed by 0 bases and 2 bases, with 14 bases remaining between them. CDR1 and CDR2 (germline): SEHNR, FQNEAQ (reference sequence). The CDR3 loop reads CASSLAAGRGAYEQYF. DNA for the CDR3: TGTGCCAGCAGCTTAGCGGCAGGCCGAGGGGCCTACGAGCAGTACTTC.

This clonotype occurred many times. The V call is TRBV6-6, the J call TRBJ2-6; D is perhaps TRBD1 (5 bases). The CDR3 is made up of 15 amino acids. Germline-derived CDR1 and CDR2 are MNHNY and SVGAGI (reference sequence). Trimming pared 0 bases from V and 4 bases from J, leaving 7 bases between. The CDR3 bases are TGTGCCAGCAGTTACTCGGGGCGCGGGGCCAACGTCCTGACTTTC. It codes for CASSYSGRGANVLTF.

V is TRBV19 and J is TRBJ2-6, with 9 bases lining up with TRBD1. The V and J ends lost 5 bases and 2 bases, in that order; junction bases with no gene match: 7. The CDR3 is 17 residues long. The V gene's germline CDR1 is LNHDA and CDR2 SQIVND (reference sequence). The CDR3 region is CASSENRQGAGANVLTF. In nucleotides, the CDR3 is TGTGCCAGTAGTGAAAACCGACAGGGGGCTGGGGCCAACGTCCTGACTTTC.

This clonotype was seen only a few times. The CDR3 DNA sequence: TGTGCCAGCAGTGAAAGGCAGGGGACACAAGAGACCCAGTACTTC. Amino acids: CASSERQGTQETQYF. The chain combines TRBV6-1 with TRBJ2-5, with D tentatively TRBD1 (6 bases). Trimming removed 2 bases at V and 2 bases at J, with 12 bases between. The CDR3 runs 15 residues. Per germline, CDR1 MNHNS and CDR2 SASEGT.

This clonotype was picked up one time. The genes are TRBV20-1 and TRBJ2-7; 10 bases line up with TRBD1. The V gene's germline CDR1 is DFQATT and CDR2 SNEGSKA (reference sequence). This CDR3 spans 13 amino acids. Trimming took 4 bases from V and 3 from J; bases not matched to a gene: 3. The CDR3 nucleotides read TGCAGTGCTAAGGGACAGGGGCGCTACGAGCAGTACTTC. It encodes CSAKGQGRYEQYF.